What follows are 21 T cell receptor beta chains derived from one specimen sequenced in a study of T cell responses to AZD1222 COVID-19 vaccine. Clones were read by immunoSEQ multiplex PCR, and TCRdb kept only the in-frame ones, dropping some. The sample records 130,000 to 150,000 clones, around 89% being singletons. The specimen was peripheral blood, collected on day 0 of AZD1222 vaccination. The receptor source for this set is an adult in good health.

This chain uses TRBV7-9 with TRBJ1-4, with 10 bases aligning to TRBD1. The V segment lost 6 bases and the J segment 0 bases; nucleotides outside the gene matches: 4. The V gene's germline CDR1 is SEHNR and CDR2 FQNEAQ (reference sequence). This CDR3 has 16 amino acids. CDR3 protein: CASRLGQGATNEKLFF. CDR3 nucleotides: TGTGCCAGCAGACTAGGACAGGGGGCAACTAATGAAAAACTGTTTTTT. The whole variable domain, filled in from reference TRBV7-9 and TRBJ1-4, reads DTGVSQNPRHKITKRGQNVTFRCDPISEHNRLYWYRQTLGQGPEFLTYFQNEAQLEKSRLLSDRFSAERPKGSFSTLEIQRTEQGDSAMYLCASRLGQGATNEKLFFGSGTQLSVL.

The chain joins TRBV12-3 or TRBV12-4 to TRBJ2-2; possible D gene TRBD1, 5 bases. CDR3 length: 13 residues. Deletions cut 3 bases from V and 7 bases from J, with 9 bases between. The chain's CDR3 is CASSFGAGGELFF. In DNA form, the CDR3 reads TGTGCCAGCAGTTTTGGGGCTGGCGGGGAGCTGTTTTTT.

Notes on this clone: Within the sample, other DNA sequences also encode this same CDR3. The genes are TRBV5-4 and TRBJ1-2; 9 bases are a match to TRBD1. V shed 3 bases and J 4 bases; nucleotides not matched to a gene: 4. CDR1 is SGHNT and CDR2 is YYREEE in the germline V gene (reference sequence). The CDR3 has 14 amino acids. CDR3 protein: CASSSDRGVYGYTF. Here the CDR3 DNA reads TGTGCCAGCAGCTCGGACAGGGGTGTCTATGGCTACACCTTC.

The V and J genes are TRBV2 and TRBJ2-1; 13 bases map to TRBD2. V was pared by 5 bases and J by 2 bases, with 3 bases of the junction left unmatched. The CDR3 is 16 amino acids. Germline assignment: CDR1 SNHLY and CDR2 FYNNEI. The CDR3: CASSRTSGSTYNEQFF. The CDR3 coding sequence is TGTGCCAGCAGTCGGACTAGCGGGAGCACCTACAATGAGCAGTTCTTC.

The chain has TRBV28 and TRBJ1-2, with 10 bases lining up with TRBD1. From germline, CDR1 is MDHEN and CDR2 SYDVKM. V was pared by 5 bases and J by 9 bases, with 9 bases of the junction left unmatched. The CDR3 is 14 amino acids. The CDR3 loop reads CASSDPGQGSRYTF. For the CDR3, the DNA is TGTGCCAGCAGTGATCCGGGACAGGGGTCTCGCTACACCTTC.

The chain recombines TRBV9 with TRBJ1-2; 7 nucleotides align to TRBD1. With 3 bases clipped from V and 8 bases from J, the junction kept 4 bases outside the gene matches. The CDR3 is 12 amino acids. CDR1 and CDR2 (germline): SGDLS, YYNGEE. CDR3 in amino acids: CASSARTGGYTF. As DNA, the CDR3 is TGTGCCAGCAGCGCTCGGACAGGAGGCTACACCTTC. Full variable domain (missing parts from reference TRBV9 and TRBJ1-2): DSGVTQTPKHLITATGQRVTLRCSPRSGDLSVYWYQQSLDQGLQFLIQYYNGEERAKGNILERFSAQQFPDLHSELNLSSLELGDSALYFCASSARTGGYTFGSGTRLTVV.

The chain recombines TRBV24-1 with TRBJ2-7; possibly TRBD1 for D (5 bases). Trimming pared 7 bases from V and 2 bases from J, leaving 14 bases between. Germline loops: CDR1 KGHDR, CDR2 SFDVKD. The CDR3 runs 14 residues. Written as DNA, the CDR3 is TGTGCCACCAGCTCATCGGACACAACCTACGAGCAGTACTTC. As protein: CATSSSDTTYEQYF.

This chain joins TRBV5-1 and TRBJ2-1; D is ambiguous. This CDR3 comprises 16 residues. Trimming stripped 0 bases from V and 6 bases from J, with 16 bases between. Looked up from germline, CDR1 is SGHRS and CDR2 is YFSETQ. The CDR3 DNA is TGCGCCAGCAGCTTGGGTCGGGTGTTCCCAACCAATGAGCAGTTCTTC. Translated: CASSLGRVFPTNEQFF. Together with reference TRBV5-1 and TRBJ2-1, the CDR3 gives the full variable domain: KAGVTQTPRYLIKTRGQQVTLSCSPISGHRSVSWYQQTPGQGLQFLFEYFSETQRNKGNFPGRFSGRQFSNSRSEMNVSTLELGDSALYLCASSLGRVFPTNEQFFGPGTRLTVL.

This clone appeared many times. V is TRBV3-1 (or the pseudogene TRBV3-2) and J is TRBJ1-6; D is unresolved. V lost 4 bases and J 9 bases, leaving 19 bases between the germline ends. This CDR3 is 16 amino acids long. CDR1 and CDR2 (germline): LGHDT, YNNKEL (reference sequence). The CDR3 reads CASSRDIQSVTSPLHF. Here the CDR3 DNA reads TGTGCCAGCAGCCGCGACATACAGAGTGTGACTTCACCCCTCCACTTT.

The chain carries TRBV19 and TRBJ2-5; D may be TRBD2 (5 bases). The CDR3 has 12 residues. CDR1 is LNHDA, CDR2 SQIVND, per germline (reference sequence). Trimming shortened V by 5 bases and J by 6 bases, and 10 bases separated the two germline ends. CDR3 sequence: CASSGGWKTQYF. The CDR3 nucleotides are TGTGCCAGTAGTGGAGGCTGGAAGACCCAGTACTTC.

This sequence joins TRBV5-4 and TRBJ2-5; 7 nucleotides line up with TRBD1. The length of the CDR3 is 14 residues. J lost 7 bases, V lost 4 bases, and 10 bases had no gene match. Germline V lookup: CDR1 SGHNT, CDR2 YYREEE (reference sequence). CDR3 protein: CASSAGTDPGTQYF. DNA for the CDR3: TGTGCCAGCAGCGCCGGGACAGACCCTGGGACCCAGTACTTC.

The rearrangement links TRBV9 to TRBJ1-1; maybe TRBD1 (5 bases). The CDR3 is 16 residues long. The V end was cut by 4 bases, the J end by 1 base, with 17 bases between. Looked up from germline, CDR1 is SGDLS and CDR2 is YYNGEE. For the CDR3, the DNA is TGTGCCAGCAGCCCCCGGGGGTTTGTACAGAACACTGAAGCTTTCTTT. Its protein product is CASSPRGFVQNTEAFF. The variable domain in full, with the rest retrieved from reference TRBV9 and TRBJ1-1, is DSGVTQTPKHLITATGQRVTLRCSPRSGDLSVYWYQQSLDQGLQFLIQYYNGEERAKGNILERFSAQQFPDLHSELNLSSLELGDSALYFCASSPRGFVQNTEAFFGQGTRLTVV.

J is TRBJ1-5 and V is TRBV2, with D unresolved. The CDR3 has 14 amino acids. V lost 3 bases and J lost 6, with 12 bases in between. Per the germline V gene, CDR1 is SNHLY and CDR2 is FYNNEI. The CDR3 loop is CASSDTVVGQPQHF. The CDR3, as DNA: TGTGCCAGCAGTGATACAGTCGTGGGTCAGCCCCAGCATTTT. Complete variable domain (other parts from reference TRBV2 and TRBJ1-5): EPEVTQTPSHQVTQMGQEVILRCVPISNHLYFYWYRQILGQKVEFLVSFYNNEISEKSEIFDDQFSVERPDGSNFTLKIRSTKLEDSAMYFCASSDTVVGQPQHFGDGTRLSIL.

V and J are TRBV6-1 and TRBJ1-4, with 8 bases identical to TRBD1. The CDR3 sequence is 15 residues long. The V segment lost 2 bases and the J segment 8 bases; nucleotides outside the gene matches: 7. CDR1 and CDR2 from the germline V gene are MNHNS and SASEGT. The CDR3 DNA is TGTGCCAGCAGTGAACAGGGGGCTTGGAGGGAAAAACTGTTTTTT. Protein: CASSEQGAWREKLFF.

The CDR3 bases are TGTGCCAGCAGCCGAAACCGAGGGGAAAAACTGTTTTTT. Translated: CASSRNRGEKLFF. The rearrangement links TRBV7-3 to TRBJ1-4; D gene ambiguous. Germline CDR1 and CDR2: SGHTA and FQGTGA. This CDR3 is built from 13 residues. V gave up 5 bases and J gave up 8 bases, with 12 bases separating them.

This clone was counted once. V is TRBV28 and J is TRBJ1-1, with no clear D. The CDR3 extends over 15 amino acids. Germline V CDR1 and CDR2: MDHEN, SYDVKM. The V gene lost 3 bases and the J gene lost 1 base, with 12 bases spanning the gap. The CDR3 bases are TGTGCCAGCAGTTTTGAGTCGTCGGCGAACACTGAAGCTTTCTTT. Translated, it gives CASSFESSANTEAFF.

This clone was detected once. DNA for the CDR3: TGTGCCAGTAGTATCTCGATGAGTAGCTACAATGAGCAGTTCTTC. Amino acids: CASSISMSSYNEQFF. V is TRBV19 and J is TRBJ2-1; D unclear. Trimming removed 3 bases at V and 3 bases at J, with 12 bases between. There are 15 residues in the CDR3. Germline-derived CDR1 and CDR2 are LNHDA and SQIVND (reference sequence).

DNA for the CDR3: TGTGCCACCAGCAAAACTACAGATACGCAGTATTTT. Amino acid sequence: CATSKTTDTQYF. J is TRBJ2-3 and V is TRBV15; D remains ambiguous. Germline CDR1 LNHNV, CDR2 YYDKDF (reference sequence). This CDR3 region has 12 residues. V was pared by 4 bases and J by 3 bases, with 5 bases between.

This clone was recorded once. The V gene is TRBV6-1, the J gene TRBJ2-5; 7 bases agree with TRBD2. Trimming at V came to 2 bases and at J to 9 bases, leaving 12 bases not matched to a gene. This CDR3 is built from 15 residues. CDR1 is MNHNS and CDR2 is SASEGT in the germline V gene. CDR3 residues: CASSETVTSPQSQYF. The CDR3 DNA is TGTGCCAGCAGTGAAACTGTGACTAGCCCTCAGTCCCAGTACTTC.

This clone showed up just a few times. This chain links TRBV5-1 with TRBJ1-6; D not resolved. Germline lookup yields CDR1 SGHRS and CDR2 YFSETQ. V shed 0 bases and J shed 14 bases, with 18 bases lying between them. The CDR3 covers 15 residues. CDR3 DNA: TGCGCCAGCAGCTTGGACCGAGGGCCCTCCTCGGCCCTCCACTTT. Encoded protein: CASSLDRGPSSALHF. Full variable domain (missing parts from reference TRBV5-1 and TRBJ1-6): KAGVTQTPRYLIKTRGQQVTLSCSPISGHRSVSWYQQTPGQGLQFLFEYFSETQRNKGNFPGRFSGRQFSNSRSEMNVSTLELGDSALYLCASSLDRGPSSALHFGNGTRLTVT.

This clone showed up just once. This chain connects TRBV12-3 or TRBV12-4 to TRBJ2-1; D might be TRBD1 or TRBD2, each matching 5 bases. This CDR3 spans 10 amino acids. Trimming removed 7 bases at V and 13 bases at J, with 11 bases between. The CDR3 DNA follows: TGTGCCAGCACGGGGCTAGTCCAGTTCTTC. Its protein is CASTGLVQFF.